This TCR beta chain comes out of a study of STAT5B mutations in CD4+ large granular lymphocyte leukemia. Study-level findings and limits: Data were not HLA-matched across samples.

Assay used: immunoSEQ multiplex PCR; TCRdb lists only in-frame clones, some missing. This sample carries roughly 32,000 clones, 65% to 80% of them seen once, and the ten largest clones take under 2.5%. Per the germline V gene, CDR1 is GTSNPN and CDR2 is SVGIG (reference sequence). This CDR3 region has 13 residues. V shed 0 bases and J shed 8 bases, with 13 bases lying between them. In regard to this clone: Antigen unknown.

The sample taken for sequencing was CD4+ T cells from blood buffy coats. The TCR originated in a human donor in good health. The rearrangement links TRBV30 to TRBJ1-2; D is unresolved. DNA of the CDR3: TGTGCCTGGAGTGTCGTTCAGGACGGGGGCTACACCTTC. This gives the protein CAWSVVQDGGYTF.